Reported below is one T cell receptor beta chain. What it binds is not known. TCRdb used MiXCR to reprocess the RT-PCR reads, holding one entry per CDR3 protein. The table lists just under 550,000 distinct CDR3 sequences, under 30% of them singletons. There are 15 residues in the CDR3. Losses at the gene ends were 5 bases for V and 3 bases for J; bases not matched to a gene: 7. CDR1 SEHNR and CDR2 FQNEAQ come from the germline V gene (reference sequence). These data belong to a study of response to subunit inactivated influenza vaccine. General study results and limits: The authors proposed limited new T cell recruitment per seasonal influenza vaccination.

These data also formed part of another study, on T cells expressing NK-cell markers. That paper states: The authors generated TCR beta cDNA through 5'RACE template switching with UMIs. Obtained from sorted CD3+CD56+NKG2C+, CD3+CD56+NKG2C- and CD3+CD56-NKG2C+ T cells were the TCR beta repertoires. Out of eight donors sequenced, seven tested HCMV-seropositive and the remaining one seronegative. In several donors, these clonotypes also led the CD3+CD56-NKG2C+ fraction.

The clonotype comes from a man aged 50 or older who received an inactivated influenza vaccine. The J gene is TRBJ1-2, the V gene TRBV7-9, with 9 bases matching TRBD1. The sample consisted of CD4+ T cells sorted from PBMCs, taken about 12 days after vaccination. The CDR3 reads CASSDRDRVYYGYTF. Written as DNA, the CDR3 is TGTGCCAGCAGCGACCGGGACAGGGTATACTATGGCTACACCTTC.